What follows describes a single TCR beta chain. Its antigen is unidentified. 13 Jbeta primers and 60 Vbeta primers were used for the PCR. The data were produced by immunoSEQ multiplex PCR, yet TCRdb's version contains in-frame clones alone and is incomplete. The top ten hold 2.4% of the sample, which has 140,000 to 150,000 clones, around 82% seen once. The sample belongs to a study of cytomegalovirus exposure and HLA in healthy donors. Study outcomes and limitations: Researchers reported in a later analysis that common viral pathogens appeared linked to several top clusters. Reported performance of the classifier showed diagnosis of cytomegalovirus status with high specificity and sensitivity.

Healthy individuals who donated bone marrow served as the donors. Per germline, CDR1 SGHRS and CDR2 YFSETQ. This CDR3 spans 15 amino acids. Trimming cost V 0 bases and J 1 base, with 8 bases left between them. The source of this sequence is a woman under 30 in good health and CMV-seropositive. The gene calls are TRBV5-1 and TRBJ1-3; D gene ambiguous. Sequencing input: PBMCs. The CDR3 nucleotides read TGCGCCAGCAGCTTGGCGTTTTCGTCTGGAAACACCATATATTTT. Protein product: CASSLAFSSGNTIYF.